These T cell receptor beta chains were read from a single sample in a study of T cell changes during pregnancy in multiple sclerosis. Clones were read by immunoSEQ multiplex PCR, and TCRdb kept only the in-frame ones, dropping some. Of roughly 120,000 clones listed, approximately 93% are singletons. Source: peripheral blood, taken before pregnancy. These receptors all stem from a female donor with multiple sclerosis, enrolled in a pregnancy study. CDR3s include the opening cysteine and the closing phenylalanine or tryptophan. The D gene is left open where the match is weak. Clone size appears in some rows only: once, few, many, or a class for an expanded clone.

V gene	clone size	J gene	D gene	CDR3 DNA	CDR3 protein
TRBV28	-	TRBJ2-7	TRBD1	TGTGCCAGCAGTGTCGGGACAGGAAATCCCTACGAGCAGTACTTC	CASSVGTGNPYEQYF
TRBV7-3	-	TRBJ1-2	TRBD1	TGTGCCAGCAGCTCCCAGGGGGTACAGGGGAGATCGGAGGGCTACACCTTC	CASSSQGVQGRSEGYTF
TRBV6-5	once	TRBJ2-3	TRBD2	TGTGCCAGCAGACTAGCGGGCCCTAGCACAGATACGCAGTATTTT	CASRLAGPSTDTQYF
TRBV29-1	-	TRBJ2-1	-	TGCAGCGTTGAAGGCAGGGTAGGAAATGAGCAGTTCTTC	CSVEGRVGNEQFF
TRBV19	-	TRBJ1-5	TRBD1	TGTGCCAGTAGTGACAGGGCAAGCAATCAGCCCCAGCATTTT	CASSDRASNQPQHF
TRBV15	once	TRBJ1-5	-	TGTGCCACCAGCAGAGACCACTCCATCATGCCCCAGCATTTT	CATSRDHSIMPQHF
TRBV21-1	-	TRBJ2-7	-	TGTGCCAGCAGCAAACTATTTGCCAACGAGCAGTACTTC	CASSKLFANEQYF
TRBV11-2	once	TRBJ2-3	TRBD2	TGTGCCAGCAGCCAATCGGCAGCGGGGGAAGATACGCAGTATTTT	CASSQSAAGEDTQYF
TRBV11-3	-	TRBJ1-1	-	TGTGCCAGCAGCTTCGGAGGGGAGAACACTGAAGCTTTCTTT	CASSFGGENTEAFF
TRBV4-1	-	TRBJ1-3	-	TGCGCCAGCAGCCAAGATCTCCGAGTCAGTGGGACACCCGAAACTGGAAACACCATATATTTT	CASSQDLRVSGTPETGNTIYF
TRBV4-1	-	TRBJ1-3	TRBD1	TGCGCCAGCAGCCAAGTTGGGACAGGGAGAAACACCATATATTTT	CASSQVGTGRNTIYF
TRBV2	-	TRBJ2-5	-	TGTGCCAGCAGTGGACTAGAGGTGGGACTGGAGACCCAGTACTTC	CASSGLEVGLETQYF
TRBV7-9	once	TRBJ1-1	TRBD1	TGTGCCAGCAGCTTCGTCCCGGGACAGGGAGCGAACACTGAAGCTTTCTTT	CASSFVPGQGANTEAFF
TRBV5-4	once	TRBJ2-1	TRBD2	TGTGCCAGCAGCTTGAGTCTAGCGGGGGGGCAAGGCAATGAGCAGTTCTTC	CASSLSLAGGQGNEQFF
TRBV7-3	-	TRBJ1-5	-	TGTGCCAGCAGCTTGGACAATAATCAGCCCCAGCATTTT	CASSLDNNQPQHF
TRBV7-6	once	TRBJ2-1	TRBD2	TGTGCCAGCAGCCTCTTAGCGGGGGCGTACAATGAGCAGTTCTTC	CASSLLAGAYNEQFF
TRBV6-5	-	TRBJ2-5	-	TGTGCCAGCAGTTTTCGGGTTGGTGAGACCCAGTACTTC	CASSFRVGETQYF
TRBV10-2	-	TRBJ2-3	TRBD2	TGCGCCAGCATTGGGACTAGCGGGGTTTATACGCAGTATTTT	CASIGTSGVYTQYF
TRBV28	-	TRBJ1-1	-	TGTGCCAGCAGTTTAGGAGGGAACACTGAAGCTTTCTTT	CASSLGGNTEAFF
TRBV28	-	TRBJ2-5	-	TGTGCCAGCAGTCCTGACAAGTACCAAGAGACCCAGTACTTC	CASSPDKYQETQYF
TRBV28	-	TRBJ2-1	-	TGTGCCAGCACCCCCACGGGAACCGTCTACAATGAGCAGTTCTTC	CASTPTGTVYNEQFF
TRBV2	-	TRBJ2-7	TRBD1	TGTGCCAGCAGGGGGACAGGGGGTTCCTACGAGCAGTACTTC	CASRGTGGSYEQYF
TRBV6-5	few	TRBJ1-2	-	TGTGCCAGCAGTTACTCAACAGGCTATGGCTACACCTTC	CASSYSTGYGYTF
TRBV4-2	-	TRBJ1-5	TRBD1	TGTGCCAGCAGCCAAGATCCCGGGACAGACTATAGCAATCAGCCCCAGCATTTT	CASSQDPGTDYSNQPQHF
TRBV19	-	TRBJ2-7	TRBD2	TGTGCCAGTAGTATAGTTGCGGGAGCGGTCTACGAGCAGTACTTC	CASSIVAGAVYEQYF
TRBV5-6	-	TRBJ2-1	-	TGTGCCAGCAGCTGGGGCTCCTACACGGATGAGCAGTTCTTC	CASSWGSYTDEQFF
TRBV7-3	-	TRBJ2-3	-	TGTGCCAGCAGCGCCCGATGGGACTCCCCCGGAGATACGCAGTATTTT	CASSARWDSPGDTQYF
TRBV5-5	-	TRBJ1-2	-	TGTGCCAGCAGCTTGGCCTATGCAGGAGGAGGCTACACCTTC	CASSLAYAGGGYTF
TRBV7-9	-	TRBJ2-1	-	TGTGCCAGCAGCCAGACAGAAAATCTCTACAATGAGCAGTTCTTC	CASSQTENLYNEQFF
TRBV30	-	TRBJ1-6	-	TGTGCCTCGACACGGGGTAGGAATTCACCCCTCCACTTT	CASTRGRNSPLHF
TRBV9	once	TRBJ2-1	-	TGTGCCAGCAGCGGGACCCTAGGGGATGAGCAGTTCTTC	CASSGTLGDEQFF
TRBV27	few	TRBJ1-1	TRBD1	TGTGCCAGCAGCCCCCGGACAGGGAAGAACACTGAAGCTTTCTTT	CASSPRTGKNTEAFF
TRBV28	-	TRBJ1-2	-	TGTGCCAGCCGTCAAGGGCAGGGATCAGGCTATGGCTACACCTTC	CASRQGQGSGYGYTF
TRBV13	-	TRBJ2-1	TRBD2	TGTGCCAGCAGCTTAGAGCGCGCCGGGAGGGCCTTCCCCTACAATGAGCAGTTCTTC	CASSLERAGRAFPYNEQFF
TRBV19	-	TRBJ2-1	TRBD2	TGTGCCAGTACCCCGGGACTAGCGGGGGTTATCAATGAGCAGTTCTTC	CASTPGLAGVINEQFF
TRBV28	-	TRBJ2-7	-	TGTGCCAGCAGTTTTGGGTCCCCTAGCTCCTACGAGCAGTACTTC	CASSFGSPSSYEQYF
TRBV29-1	-	TRBJ2-3	TRBD2	TGCAGCGTTGCCCCGGGACTACTCACAGATACGCAGTATTTT	CSVAPGLLTDTQYF
TRBV5-1	-	TRBJ1-1	-	TGCGCCAGCAGCTTGGTCGGTGTCCGAGCTTTCTTT	CASSLVGVRAFF
TRBV28	-	TRBJ1-2	TRBD1	TGTGCCAGCCACAGCCCGACAGGGGTCTATGGCTACACCTTC	CASHSPTGVYGYTF
TRBV6-4	-	TRBJ1-1	TRBD1	TGTGCCAGCAGGATACAGGGGGGGTTCCAAATGAACACTGAAGCTTTCTTT	CASRIQGGFQMNTEAFF
TRBV7-2	-	TRBJ1-6	-	TGTGCCAGCAGCTTCGAGCCCTCCTATAATTCACCCCTCCACTTT	CASSFEPSYNSPLHF
TRBV6-1	-	TRBJ1-1	TRBD1	TGTGCCAGCAGCGAACAGGGGAAGAACACTGAAGCTTTCTTT	CASSEQGKNTEAFF
TRBV30	-	TRBJ1-5	TRBD1	TGTGCCTGGAAAGACAGGGGTAATCAGCCCCAGCATTTT	CAWKDRGNQPQHF
TRBV19	-	TRBJ2-1	-	TGTGCCAGTAGTATTTTAGGGGGATCCTACAATGAGCAGTTCTTC	CASSILGGSYNEQFF
TRBV6-6	-	TRBJ1-1	-	TGTGCCAGCAGTTCGGGGAACACTGAAGCTTTCTTT	CASSSGNTEAFF
TRBV5-4	once	TRBJ2-5	-	TGTGCCAGCAGCTCCCAAGTGGCAGGGCTGAAGACCCAGTACTTC	CASSSQVAGLKTQYF
TRBV7-2	-	TRBJ2-1	TRBD2	TGTGCCAGCAGCCAAGCTAGCGGGGGGGCCAACGAGCAGTTCTTC	CASSQASGGANEQFF
TRBV2	-	TRBJ1-2	TRBD1	TGTGCCAGCAGTGGGGGGGACAGGGCTAACTATGGCTACACCTTC	CASSGGDRANYGYTF
TRBV18	-	TRBJ2-4	TRBD1	TGTGCCAGCTCACCAACCGACAGGGAAAACATTCAGTACTTC	CASSPTDRENIQYF
TRBV15	-	TRBJ2-7	TRBD2	TGTGCCACCAGCAGAGCACTAGCGGACTACGAGCAGTACTTC	CATSRALADYEQYF
TRBV7-9	-	TRBJ1-1	-	TGTGCCAGCAGCTTGGCCGAAGCTTTCTTT	CASSLAEAFF
TRBV29-1	-	TRBJ1-1	-	TGCAGCGTTGAAGATCTTCGTCAGGGAGGCACTGAAGCTTTCTTT	CSVEDLRQGGTEAFF
TRBV9	-	TRBJ2-1	-	TGTGCCAGCAGCCCCGTGGACAGTTTCAATGAGCAGTTCTTC	CASSPVDSFNEQFF
TRBV29-1	-	TRBJ1-1	-	TGCAGCGTTGGTAAGGGGGGAGGGACTGAAGCTTTCTTT	CSVGKGGGTEAFF
TRBV19	-	TRBJ1-5	TRBD1	TGTGCCAGTAGTATATCTACCCAGGGGGCTCGGCATCAGCCCCAGCATTTT	CASSISTQGARHQPQHF
TRBV7-9	-	TRBJ2-1	TRBD2	TGTGCCAGCAGCTTTAGCGGGTACAATGAGCAGTTCTTC	CASSFSGYNEQFF
TRBV5-1	-	TRBJ2-2	-	TGCGCCAGCAGCCCGACAGGGAAAAGAGTAGCGGCCGGGGAGCTGTTTTTT	CASSPTGKRVAAGELFF